This T cell receptor (beta chain) emerged from a study of cytomegalovirus exposure and HLA in healthy donors. Study at large: There were fewer than 500 genotyped donors. Of these, about 80% fell in the genetic ancestry cluster associated with self-reported Caucasian donors.

Primers included in the PCR were 60 Vbeta and 13 Jbeta primers. Measured with immunoSEQ multiplex PCR; TCRdb has only the in-frame clones, and not every one. The sample has some 200,000 clones; about 81% are singletons. Per germline, CDR1 MNHEY and CDR2 SMNVEV (reference sequence). This CDR3 comprises 16 residues. V lost 5 bases and J lost 2, with 19 bases in between. General study findings and limits: In vitro testing confirmed three CMV-associated chains as specific for CMV antigens. Among the sequence variants, a highly shared cluster was likely an artifact of sequencing. Immune exposure information available was restricted to CMV serostatus.

In the case of this clone: The antigen is not known.

The genes are TRBV27 and TRBJ2-7; a weak D match, TRBD1 (5 bases). The sequencing input was PBMCs. The receptor comes from a woman aged 45-65 years in good health and CMV-seropositive. In nucleotides, the CDR3 is TGTGCCAGCAGTAGAACACCTTCGACAGATACCTACGAGCAGTACTTC. Protein product: CASSRTPSTDTYEQYF.